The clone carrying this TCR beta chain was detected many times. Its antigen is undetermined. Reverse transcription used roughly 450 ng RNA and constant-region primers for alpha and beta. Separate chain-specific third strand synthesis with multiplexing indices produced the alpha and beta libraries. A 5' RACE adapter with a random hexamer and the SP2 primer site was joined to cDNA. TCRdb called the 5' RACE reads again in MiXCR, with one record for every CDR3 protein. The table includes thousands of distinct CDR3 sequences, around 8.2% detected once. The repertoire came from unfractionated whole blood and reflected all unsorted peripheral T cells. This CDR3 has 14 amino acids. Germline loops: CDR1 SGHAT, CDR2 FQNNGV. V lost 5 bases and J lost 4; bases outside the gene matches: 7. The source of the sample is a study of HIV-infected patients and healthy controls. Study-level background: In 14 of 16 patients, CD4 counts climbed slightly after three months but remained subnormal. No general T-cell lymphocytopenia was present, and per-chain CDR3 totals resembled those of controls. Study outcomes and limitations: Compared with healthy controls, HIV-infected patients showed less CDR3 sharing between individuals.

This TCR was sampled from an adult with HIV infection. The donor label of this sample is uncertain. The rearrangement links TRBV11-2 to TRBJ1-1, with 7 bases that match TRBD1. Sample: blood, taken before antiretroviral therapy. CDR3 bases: TGTGCCAGCAGCCCATCACAGGGGTTCACTGAAGCTTTCTTT. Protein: CASSPSQGFTEAFF.